This T cell receptor beta chain was sequenced in a study of T cell repertoires in cytomegalovirus infection. About the research overall: A matching HLA type, together with CMV infection, was signaled by public TCR beta signatures.

Details on this clonotype: Its antigen is not identified.

One entry per CDR3 protein results from TCRdb running MiXCR on the reads. The sample lists about 770,000 distinct CDR3 sequences, almost 30% occurring once. Study outcomes and limitations: CMV-specific HLA-C-restricted TCR beta clonotypes dominated the ex vivo response.

Germline-derived CDR1 and CDR2 are MNHEY and SVGEGT. Trimming took 0 bases from V and 2 from J, leaving 8 bases between them. The CDR3 is made up of 14 amino acids. The chain uses TRBV6-2 or TRBV6-3 and TRBJ2-7, with D possibly matching TRBD1 (5 bases). This clonotype was obtained from a human donor in good health (CMV status not recorded). Some clones in this sample may be carry-over from other donors' samples. The sample consisted of cultured CD8+ T cells from PBMCs, taken from culture after CMV antigen stimulation. The CDR3 loop reads CASSYSLRAYEQYF. For the CDR3, the DNA is TGTGCCAGCAGTTACTCGCTCAGGGCCTACGAGCAGTACTTC.